This T cell receptor (beta chain) was profiled in a study of T cell responses to AZD1222 COVID-19 vaccine. Study information: Pooling was applied to second doses at about 4 or about 12 weeks.

Sequenced by immunoSEQ multiplex PCR; TCRdb stores in-frame clones only, minus some. The sample has 150,000 to 200,000 clones; around nine tenths are singletons. General observations from the study: Repertoire collection took place solely once the T cell response had peaked. CD4 TCRs associated with vaccination spanned spike, dominating at 160-218 and 743-854. There were mostly white British donors and more females than males, and clonal diversity was possibly underestimated.

Germline V gene lookup returns CDR1 SGHVS and CDR2 FQNEAQ. CDR3 size: 15 residues. With 1 base removed from V and 5 bases from J, the gap between germline ends came to 12 bases. In regard to this clone: Its specificity is not known.

The sequence derives from an adult in good health. The material was peripheral blood, obtained on day 0 of AZD1222 vaccination. J is TRBJ1-5 and V is TRBV7-8; D is possibly TRBD1 (5 bases). The CDR3 DNA reads TGTGCCAGCAGCTTAGGGGACGCCAGGGATCAGCCCCAGCATTTT. This translates into CASSLGDARDQPQHF.